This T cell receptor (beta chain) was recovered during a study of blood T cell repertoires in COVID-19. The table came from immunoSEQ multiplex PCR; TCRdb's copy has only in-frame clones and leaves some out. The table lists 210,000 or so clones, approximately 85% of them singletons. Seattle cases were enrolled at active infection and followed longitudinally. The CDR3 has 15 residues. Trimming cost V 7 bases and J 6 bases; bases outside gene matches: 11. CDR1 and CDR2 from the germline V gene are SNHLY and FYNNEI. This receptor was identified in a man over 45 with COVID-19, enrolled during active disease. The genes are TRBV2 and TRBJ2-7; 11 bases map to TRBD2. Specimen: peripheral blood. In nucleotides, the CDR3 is TGTGCCAGCACCCCGGGACTAGCGGTCAAAGGCGAGCAGTACTTC. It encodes CASTPGLAVKGEQYF.